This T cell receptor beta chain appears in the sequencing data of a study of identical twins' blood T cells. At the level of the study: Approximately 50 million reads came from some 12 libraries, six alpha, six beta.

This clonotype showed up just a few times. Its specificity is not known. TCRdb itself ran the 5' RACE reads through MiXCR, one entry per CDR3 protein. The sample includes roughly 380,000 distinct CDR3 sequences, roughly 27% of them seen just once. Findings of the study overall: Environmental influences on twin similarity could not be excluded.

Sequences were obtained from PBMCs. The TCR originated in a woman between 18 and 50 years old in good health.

The CDR3 spells CASSQDFREKLFF. CDR3 nucleotides: TGCGCCAGCAGCCAAGATTTCCGGGAAAAACTGTTTTTT. The J gene is TRBJ1-4, the V gene TRBV4-3, with D hard to call. CDR1 and CDR2 from the germline V gene are LGHNA and YSLEER. The CDR3 length is 13 residues. V lost 0 bases to trimming and J lost 8 bases, with 7 bases between them.